Listed below are T cell receptor beta chains from one sample, sequenced in a study of blood T cells in healthy people across ages. MiXCR, applied by TCRdb to the 5' RACE reads, yields one record per CDR3 protein. Of 800,000 to 950,000 distinct CDR3 sequences in the sample, under 50% were seen once. The specimen sequenced was blood. The receptors derive from a man aged 25-45 years in good health. Both conserved end residues are part of each CDR3. D genes are given only for firm matches. Expanded clones are given a class, and other clones once, few, many or no size at all.

d_call: NA; j_call: TRBJ2-7; v_call: TRBV20-1; clone_size: NA; cdr3_nt: TGCAGTGCTCATGCCAGTTACGACTACGAGCAGTACTTC; cdr3_aa: CSAHASYDYEQYF
d_call: TRBD2; j_call: TRBJ2-7; v_call: TRBV27; clone_size: few; cdr3_nt: TGTGCCAGCAGTTTCGGAGCGGGGTGGAGGTACGAGCAGTACTTC; cdr3_aa: CASSFGAGWRYEQYF
d_call: NA; j_call: TRBJ2-7; v_call: TRBV4-1; clone_size: NA; cdr3_nt: TGCGCCAGCAGCCAAGATAGGGCAGGGCTCTACGAGCAGTACTTC; cdr3_aa: CASSQDRAGLYEQYF
d_call: NA; j_call: TRBJ1-3; v_call: TRBV4-2; clone_size: few; cdr3_nt: TGTGCCAGCAGCCGATTTACAGGAGGATCTGGAAACACCATATATTTT; cdr3_aa: CASSRFTGGSGNTIYF
d_call: NA; j_call: TRBJ2-4; v_call: TRBV5-1; clone_size: once; cdr3_nt: TGCGCCAGCAGCTTGGGGGGTTTTAGGACAGATCGACGAGCCAAAAACATTCAGTACTTC; cdr3_aa: CASSLGGFRTDRRAKNIQYF
d_call: NA; j_call: TRBJ2-1; v_call: TRBV5-1; clone_size: NA; cdr3_nt: TGCGCCAGCGGGGCGGCAGCCCCTCTAAGAAATGAGCAGTTCTTC; cdr3_aa: CASGAAAPLRNEQFF
d_call: NA; j_call: TRBJ1-5; v_call: TRBV20-1; clone_size: NA; cdr3_nt: TGCAGTGCCACCGTCGGGGGCACGGGCAATCAGCCCCAGCATTTT; cdr3_aa: CSATVGGTGNQPQHF
d_call: NA; j_call: TRBJ1-1; v_call: TRBV4-1; clone_size: NA; cdr3_nt: TGCGCCAGCAGATACTCCCCGGGAACGGGGAACACTGAAGCTTTCTTT; cdr3_aa: CASRYSPGTGNTEAFF
d_call: NA; j_call: TRBJ2-1; v_call: TRBV18; clone_size: NA; cdr3_nt: TGTGCCAGCTCCCCAAGGAACAGGGACCCCGAGCAGTTCTTC; cdr3_aa: CASSPRNRDPEQFF
d_call: TRBD1; j_call: TRBJ1-1; v_call: TRBV9; clone_size: few; cdr3_nt: TGTGCCAGCAGCGCCCGGGACAGGGCGAACACTGAAGCTTTCTTT; cdr3_aa: CASSARDRANTEAFF
d_call: NA; j_call: TRBJ2-3; v_call: TRBV29-1; clone_size: NA; cdr3_nt: TGCAGCGTTGACAGGGCCACAGATACGCAGTATTTT; cdr3_aa: CSVDRATDTQYF
d_call: NA; j_call: TRBJ1-2; v_call: TRBV30; clone_size: NA; cdr3_nt: TGTGCCTGGAGAACTTCAGCTGGCTACACCTTC; cdr3_aa: CAWRTSAGYTF
d_call: NA; j_call: TRBJ2-2; v_call: TRBV29-1; clone_size: many; cdr3_nt: TGCAGCGGGCGACAGACCGAGGGCGGGGAGCTGTTTTTT; cdr3_aa: CSGRQTEGGELFF
d_call: NA; j_call: TRBJ2-7; v_call: TRBV27; clone_size: NA; cdr3_nt: TGTGCCAGCAGTCCCACGACAGGCCTAAAGGACTACGAGCAGTACTTC; cdr3_aa: CASSPTTGLKDYEQYF
d_call: TRBD2; j_call: TRBJ2-1; v_call: TRBV28; clone_size: NA; cdr3_nt: TGTGCCAGCATTTCCCCTGGGGCGGGGGTCCACAATGAGCAGTTCTTC; cdr3_aa: CASISPGAGVHNEQFF
d_call: TRBD1; j_call: TRBJ2-5; v_call: TRBV12-3/TRBV12-4; clone_size: NA; cdr3_nt: TGTGCCAGCAGCCGATCAGGGGGACGGGAGACCCAGTACTTC; cdr3_aa: CASSRSGGRETQYF
d_call: TRBD2; j_call: TRBJ2-5; v_call: TRBV20-1; clone_size: NA; cdr3_nt: TGCAGTGCCGGACCCCCGGGACTAGACCAAGAGACCCAGTACTTC; cdr3_aa: CSAGPPGLDQETQYF
d_call: TRBD1; j_call: TRBJ2-1; v_call: TRBV28; clone_size: few; cdr3_nt: TGTGCCAGCAGTCTACCCGGGACAGGGGGAATTAAGCAGTTCTTC; cdr3_aa: CASSLPGTGGIKQFF
d_call: NA; j_call: TRBJ2-7; v_call: TRBV29-1; clone_size: NA; cdr3_nt: TGCAGCGTTGAAGTAACGAGCAACGAGCAGTACTTC; cdr3_aa: CSVEVTSNEQYF
d_call: NA; j_call: TRBJ2-5; v_call: TRBV29-1; clone_size: many; cdr3_nt: TGCAGCGTTTTCGGGTCGGGGGAGCAGTACTTC; cdr3_aa: CSVFGSGEQYF
d_call: TRBD2; j_call: TRBJ2-5; v_call: TRBV6-2/TRBV6-3; clone_size: NA; cdr3_nt: TGTGCCAGCAGTCCCGGACTAGCGGGGACTCAAGAGACCCAGTACTTC; cdr3_aa: CASSPGLAGTQETQYF
d_call: NA; j_call: TRBJ1-5; v_call: TRBV21-1; clone_size: few; cdr3_nt: TGTGCCAGCAGCGAAGGACAGGGGGAACAGCCCCAGCATTTT; cdr3_aa: CASSEGQGEQPQHF
d_call: NA; j_call: TRBJ1-1; v_call: TRBV27; clone_size: once; cdr3_nt: TGTGCCAGCAGCCCCCGTGCGGGCATGGACACTGAAGCTTTCTTT; cdr3_aa: CASSPRAGMDTEAFF
d_call: NA; j_call: TRBJ2-1; v_call: TRBV5-1; clone_size: NA; cdr3_nt: TGCGCCAGCAGCTCCCCCGTGGGGCGAGTGGACAATGAGCAGTTCTTC; cdr3_aa: CASSSPVGRVDNEQFF
d_call: NA; j_call: TRBJ2-7; v_call: TRBV20-1; clone_size: few; cdr3_nt: TGCAGTGCAGCCGCGCCACAGGGAACCTACGAGCAGTACTTC; cdr3_aa: CSAAAPQGTYEQYF
d_call: TRBD2; j_call: TRBJ2-1; v_call: TRBV6-1; clone_size: once; cdr3_nt: TGTGCCAGCAGTGTCCTTAGCGGGGGGGCAACCAATGAGCAGTTCTTC; cdr3_aa: CASSVLSGGATNEQFF
d_call: NA; j_call: TRBJ2-4; v_call: TRBV9; clone_size: once; cdr3_nt: TGTGCCAGCAGCCTGGACGGGGGTAACATTCAGTACTTC; cdr3_aa: CASSLDGGNIQYF
d_call: NA; j_call: TRBJ2-1; v_call: TRBV6-2/TRBV6-3; clone_size: NA; cdr3_nt: TGTGCCAGCAGCGCGACTAGGCGCTGGAACAATGAGCAGTTCTTC; cdr3_aa: CASSATRRWNNEQFF
d_call: NA; j_call: TRBJ2-5; v_call: TRBV1; clone_size: NA; cdr3_nt: TGCACCAGCAGCCAACTGGAAATAGGAGAGACCCAGTACTTC; cdr3_aa: CTSSQLEIGETQYF
d_call: NA; j_call: TRBJ2-7; v_call: TRBV5-1; clone_size: NA; cdr3_nt: TGCGCCAGCAGGAAAGACAGTGGGGCCCACGAGCAGTACTTC; cdr3_aa: CASRKDSGAHEQYF
d_call: TRBD2; j_call: TRBJ2-6; v_call: TRBV12-3/TRBV12-4; clone_size: NA; cdr3_nt: TGTGCCAGCAGTACGCACGGGAGGGGTGCTGGGGCCAACGTCCTGACTTTC; cdr3_aa: CASSTHGRGAGANVLTF
d_call: NA; j_call: TRBJ1-1; v_call: TRBV12-3/TRBV12-4; clone_size: NA; cdr3_nt: TGTGCCAGCAGTCCCAACCCCGGCTATGAAGCTTTCTTT; cdr3_aa: CASSPNPGYEAFF
d_call: TRBD2; j_call: TRBJ2-1; v_call: TRBV4-1; clone_size: NA; cdr3_nt: TGCGCCAGCAGCAAAAGGACTAGCGGGACCCACAATGAGCAGTTCTTC; cdr3_aa: CASSKRTSGTHNEQFF
d_call: NA; j_call: TRBJ2-2; v_call: TRBV4-2; clone_size: NA; cdr3_nt: TGTGCCAGCAGCCCCCCGGGTATTGAGACCGGGGAGCTGTTTTTT; cdr3_aa: CASSPPGIETGELFF
d_call: NA; j_call: TRBJ1-1; v_call: TRBV6-6; clone_size: NA; cdr3_nt: TGTGCCAGCAGTTACTCTCCCCGGATAAACACTGAAGCTTTCTTT; cdr3_aa: CASSYSPRINTEAFF
d_call: TRBD2; j_call: TRBJ2-1; v_call: TRBV6-5; clone_size: few; cdr3_nt: TGTGCCAGCAGAAGTAGCGGGGGAGTAAATGAGCAGTTCTTC; cdr3_aa: CASRSSGGVNEQFF
d_call: NA; j_call: TRBJ2-7; v_call: TRBV9; clone_size: few; cdr3_nt: TGTGCCAGCAGCGTAGGGGTAGGGGACACCCCCTACGAGCAGTACTTC; cdr3_aa: CASSVGVGDTPYEQYF
d_call: NA; j_call: TRBJ1-1; v_call: TRBV21-1; clone_size: NA; cdr3_nt: TGTGCCAGCAGTGGGACCTCTAACACTGAAGCTTTCTTT; cdr3_aa: CASSGTSNTEAFF
d_call: TRBD1; j_call: TRBJ2-5; v_call: TRBV6-6; clone_size: NA; cdr3_nt: TGTGCCAGCAGGGATACAGGGGCCGGCCAAGAGACCCAGTACTTC; cdr3_aa: CASRDTGAGQETQYF
d_call: TRBD2; j_call: TRBJ2-1; v_call: TRBV6-5; clone_size: NA; cdr3_nt: TGTGCCAGCAGTTACTCGAACAGCGGGGGGGCCAAGTACAATGAGCAGTTCTTC; cdr3_aa: CASSYSNSGGAKYNEQFF
d_call: NA; j_call: TRBJ2-3; v_call: TRBV20-1; clone_size: NA; cdr3_nt: TGCAGTGCGTGGGGTCGGACCACAGATACGCAGTATTTT; cdr3_aa: CSAWGRTTDTQYF
d_call: TRBD1; j_call: TRBJ2-5; v_call: TRBV18; clone_size: once; cdr3_nt: TGTGCCAGCTCACTTGCGACAGGGAATTACAATGAGCAGTACTTC; cdr3_aa: CASSLATGNYNEQYF
d_call: TRBD1; j_call: TRBJ2-7; v_call: TRBV29-1; clone_size: NA; cdr3_nt: TGCAGCGTTTCACCGGGACAGGGGACTACCTACGAGCAGTACTTC; cdr3_aa: CSVSPGQGTTYEQYF
d_call: NA; j_call: TRBJ2-1; v_call: TRBV5-1; clone_size: NA; cdr3_nt: TGCGCCAGCAGCTTGGCCGCGACTAGTGACAATGAGCAGTTCTTC; cdr3_aa: CASSLAATSDNEQFF
d_call: NA; j_call: TRBJ1-1; v_call: TRBV13; clone_size: few; cdr3_nt: TGTGCCAGCAGGGTGAGAGGGCAGAACACTGAAGCTTTCTTT; cdr3_aa: CASRVRGQNTEAFF
d_call: NA; j_call: TRBJ1-2; v_call: TRBV12-3/TRBV12-4; clone_size: NA; cdr3_nt: TGTGCCAGCACCCCGGGATCCAACTATGGCTACACCTTC; cdr3_aa: CASTPGSNYGYTF